This TCR beta chain was found in a study of human T cells and chemical hapten exposure. Study-wide findings and caveats: Significantly more large CDR3 similarity clusters were formed by expanded TCRs than by controls.

Trimming left V 1 base short and J 6 bases short, with 16 bases between. There are 17 residues in the CDR3. TCRdb re-analysed the RACE reads in MiXCR, keeping a single row per CDR3 protein. This repertoire shows under 300,000 distinct CDR3 sequences, approximately 8% found once; its top ten account for 0.9% to 1.5%. The sample's time point: pre-sensitization, week 0. The treatment here: therapeutic diphenylcyclopropenone sensitization with weekly scalp DPC. This clonotype was seen a few times. Its antigen is unknown. Sequenced here: whole blood, sampled in connection with sensitization to the hapten diphenylcyclopropenone (DPC). The chain joins TRBV12-3 or TRBV12-4 to TRBJ1-6, with D possibly matching TRBD1 (6 bases). This sequence originates from a young man with alopecia areata. Some clones in this sample may be carry-over from other donors' samples. CDR3 protein: CASSLEWGHLGNSPLHF. The CDR3 coding sequence is TGTGCCAGCAGTTTAGAGTGGGGGCATTTGGGTAATTCACCCCTCCACTTT.